This is a list of T cell receptor beta chains from one sample in a study of T cell clonotyping in hematopoietic cell transplantation. Repertoires were generated with immunoSEQ multiplex PCR, while TCRdb's copy carries only in-frame clones and drops some. The table lists approximately 28,000 clones, roughly 84% of them singletons. Sequencing used peripheral blood mononuclear cells, obtained before stem cell transplant. These receptors were taken from a woman aged 60-75 years with acute myeloid leukemia. Some clones in this sample may be carry-over from other donors' samples. CDR3s include the opening cysteine and the closing phenylalanine or tryptophan. Each record gives: V gene, J gene, D gene, clone size, CDR3 DNA, CDR3 protein. D genes are given only for firm matches. Not every row has a clone size; where given, it reads once, few, many or a size class.

TRBV27,TRBJ2-1,TRBD2,once,TGTGCCAGCAGTTCCTCCGTAGCGGGAGGCCACAATGAGCAGTTCTTC,CASSSSVAGGHNEQFF
TRBV28,TRBJ1-2,-,-,TGTGCCAGCACCAGGGGTGGGGGGCTAAGGGGCTACACCTTC,CASTRGGGLRGYTF
TRBV5-1,TRBJ1-5,-,-,TGCGCCAGCAGCTTCGGGGGTGCTTATAGCAATCAGCCCCAGCATTTT,CASSFGGAYSNQPQHF
TRBV6-5,TRBJ1-2,-,few,TGTGCCAGCAGTTACTCGGTCGCCTATGGCTACACCTTC,CASSYSVAYGYTF
TRBV29-1,TRBJ1-3,-,-,TGCAGCGTTGAAGATGGCTTCACGAGCTCTGGAAACACCATATATTTT,CSVEDGFTSSGNTIYF
TRBV6-1,TRBJ1-1,-,-,TGTGCCAGCAGTGAATCCGGCAGGGCCGAAGCTTTCTTT,CASSESGRAEAFF
TRBV6-6,TRBJ2-7,-,-,TGTGCCAGCAGTTACTCAGGAGGGTGGGACGAGCAGTACTTC,CASSYSGGWDEQYF
TRBV10-3,TRBJ1-5,TRBD1,-,TGTGCCATCAGCATAGGACAGGGCCGAGATCAGCCCCAGCATTTT,CAISIGQGRDQPQHF
TRBV7-2,TRBJ2-5,-,once,TGTGCCAGCAGCTCGGACGCCGGCTGGGAGACCCAGTACTTC,CASSSDAGWETQYF
TRBV4-1,TRBJ1-2,-,-,TGCGCCAGCAGCTCCCGGGGACGGCGTGGCTACACCTTC,CASSSRGRRGYTF
TRBV9,TRBJ1-3,-,-,TGTGCCAGCAGCGTAGTCTCGGGGTCAGACATTGGAAACACCATATATTTT,CASSVVSGSDIGNTIYF
TRBV2,TRBJ1-2,TRBD1,-,TGTGCCAGCAGCGTGACAGGGTTCTATGGCTACACCTTC,CASSVTGFYGYTF
TRBV19,TRBJ1-5,-,few,TGTGCCAGTAGTATAGGAGAGGGGGAGACCCAGCATTTT,CASSIGEGETQHF
TRBV29-1,TRBJ1-1,-,-,TGCAGCGTTGATGGGGGCGGGATGGAAGCTTTCTTT,CSVDGGGMEAFF
TRBV6-1,TRBJ1-4,-,once,TGTGCCAGCAGTGAAGCGGTAGAGACTAATGAAAAACTGTTTTTT,CASSEAVETNEKLFF
TRBV6-6,TRBJ1-5,-,few,TGTGCCAGCAGTTTCCGGGGGCCCTACAATCAGCCCCAGCATTTT,CASSFRGPYNQPQHF
TRBV27,TRBJ1-6,-,-,TGTGCCAGCAGTTTGAGCAATTATAATTCACCCCTCCACTTT,CASSLSNYNSPLHF
TRBV19,TRBJ2-7,-,once,TGTGCCAGTAGTATATTGCTGGGAGAAGCCTACGAGCAGTACTTC,CASSILLGEAYEQYF
TRBV6-5,TRBJ1-5,-,-,TGTGCCAGCAGTTACTCGAGGTCCCAGCCCCAGCATTTT,CASSYSRSQPQHF
TRBV7-2,TRBJ2-7,-,-,TGTGCCAGCAGCTTCGATGGGGAGACGGCCTACGAGCAGTACTTC,CASSFDGETAYEQYF
TRBV27,TRBJ1-5,-,-,TGTGCCAGCAGGATGACACATAGCAATCAGCCCCAGCATTTT,CASRMTHSNQPQHF
TRBV13,TRBJ2-5,-,-,TGTGCCAGCAGCTCCCTCCGCTTAGAGACCCAGTACTTC,CASSSLRLETQYF
TRBV19,TRBJ1-1,-,-,TGTGCCAGTAGTAGTCGTGGAGGGAGGGGTTGGACTGAAGCTTTCTTT,CASSSRGGRGWTEAFF
TRBV5-6,TRBJ2-7,-,-,TGTGCCAGCAGCGACCAATACGAGCAGTACTTC,CASSDQYEQYF
TRBV7-6,TRBJ1-3,-,-,TGTGCCAGCCGCGGGGACACCATATATTTT,CASRGDTIYF
TRBV28,TRBJ1-1,-,-,TGTGCCAGCAGTCACACCCAGCCAATGAACACTGAAGCTTTCTTT,CASSHTQPMNTEAFF
TRBV11-2,TRBJ2-7,TRBD1,-,TGTGCCAGCAGCTTAGGACAGGGGTACTTCTACGAGCAGTACTTC,CASSLGQGYFYEQYF
TRBV25-1,TRBJ1-3,-,-,TGTGCCAGCAGTGAAGTCAGGCAAGGAAACACCATATATTTT,CASSEVRQGNTIYF
TRBV6-1,TRBJ1-4,-,-,TGTGCCAGCAGTGGGCAGGTAGCAACTAATGAAAAACTGTTTTTT,CASSGQVATNEKLFF
TRBV6-1,TRBJ1-5,-,-,TGTGCCAGCAGTGAGGGAGGGACCTCCCAGCCCCAGCATTTT,CASSEGGTSQPQHF
TRBV14,TRBJ2-5,TRBD2,-,TGTGCCAGCAGCCAGGGACTAGCGGCCCAAGAGACCCAGTACTTC,CASSQGLAAQETQYF
TRBV7-2,TRBJ2-1,TRBD2,once,TGTGCCAGCAGCTTCGGGGGGGCTAAAGCCAATGAGCAGTTCTTC,CASSFGGAKANEQFF
TRBV7-3,TRBJ2-2,-,-,TGTGCCAGCAGCACCCCCCGGGGAACCGGGGAGCTGTTTTTT,CASSTPRGTGELFF
TRBV4-2,TRBJ2-2,TRBD1,-,TGTGCCAGCAGCCAAGCTGCAGGGGGCGCCGGGGAGCTGTTTTTT,CASSQAAGGAGELFF
TRBV14,TRBJ2-7,-,-,TGTGCCAGCAGCTTAGGAACTTTCTACGAGCAGTACTTC,CASSLGTFYEQYF
TRBV5-1,TRBJ2-1,TRBD2,-,TGCGCCAGCAGCTTGGCGCGGGAGTCCTACAATGAGCAGTTCTTC,CASSLARESYNEQFF
TRBV6-5,TRBJ2-7,-,once,TGTGCCAGCACCAAAGGGGGACGGAATTACGAGCAGTACTTC,CASTKGGRNYEQYF
TRBV9,TRBJ2-7,TRBD2,-,TGTGCCAGCAGCGTAGACTTCGGGAGGGCAGCAGAGCAGTACTTC,CASSVDFGRAAEQYF